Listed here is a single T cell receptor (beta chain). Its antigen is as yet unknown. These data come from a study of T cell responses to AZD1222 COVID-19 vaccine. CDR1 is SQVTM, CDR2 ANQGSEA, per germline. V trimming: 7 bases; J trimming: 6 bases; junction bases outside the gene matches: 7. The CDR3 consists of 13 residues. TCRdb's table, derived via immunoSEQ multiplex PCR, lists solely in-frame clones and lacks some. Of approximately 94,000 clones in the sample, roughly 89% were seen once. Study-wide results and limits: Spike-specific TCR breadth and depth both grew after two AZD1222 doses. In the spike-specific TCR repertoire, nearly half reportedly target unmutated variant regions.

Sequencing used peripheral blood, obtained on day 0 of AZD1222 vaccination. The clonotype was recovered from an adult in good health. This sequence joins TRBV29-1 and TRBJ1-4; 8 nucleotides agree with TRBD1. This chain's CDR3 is CSAGQGPDEKLFF. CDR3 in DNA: TGCAGCGCCGGACAGGGCCCGGATGAAAAACTGTTTTTT.